A selection of T cell receptor beta chains follows, all from one sample in a study of PD-L1 blockade in urothelial cancer. Generated by immunoSEQ multiplex PCR, the TCRdb table keeps only in-frame clones and is missing some. The repertoire holds 70,000 to 85,000 clones, with roughly 90% as singletons. The sample in question was PBMCs, obtained around atezolizumab (anti-PD-L1) treatment. The receptors were gathered from a man in his 70s with urothelial cancer. Both conserved end residues are part of each CDR3. D genes are given only for firm matches. Not every row has a clone size; where given, it reads once, few, many or a size class.

v_call	clone_size	d_call	j_call	cdr3_nt	cdr3_aa
TRBV5-1	-	TRBD1	TRBJ1-1	TGCGCCAGCAGCTTGGCCGGACAGGGCAGTGAAGCTTTCTTT	CASSLAGQGSEAFF
TRBV10-2	-	-	TRBJ1-5	TGCGCCAGCAGTGAGGGGGCAGGGAATAGCAATCAGCCCCAGCATTTT	CASSEGAGNSNQPQHF
TRBV5-1	-	-	TRBJ1-3	TGCGCCAGCAGCTTGGGGGCAGCCTCCTCTGGAAACACCATATATTTT	CASSLGAASSGNTIYF
TRBV5-5	-	-	TRBJ2-5	TGTGCCAGCACCCGGACGGGGAGTCAAGAGACCCAGTACTTC	CASTRTGSQETQYF
TRBV19	-	-	TRBJ2-5	TGTGCCAGTAGTCGACTGGGGGCCCGAGAGACCCAGTACTTC	CASSRLGARETQYF
TRBV28	-	-	TRBJ2-1	TGTGCCAGCAGTTTTGGCGGGACTTTTCTCTTC	CASSFGGTFLF
TRBV7-7	-	TRBD2	TRBJ2-7	TGTGCCAGCAGCTTAGGTACTAGCGGACACTACGAGCAGTACTTC	CASSLGTSGHYEQYF
TRBV5-1	-	-	TRBJ2-7	TGCGCCAGCAGCTTCGAAGGGGGTCAGCAGTACTTC	CASSFEGGQQYF
TRBV2	once	-	TRBJ1-5	TGTGCCAGCAGTGACAGTAGCAATCAGCCCCAGCATTTT	CASSDSSNQPQHF
TRBV5-8	-	TRBD2	TRBJ2-3	TGTGCCAGCAGCTTGGTTTTGTCTAGCGGGACAGATACGCAGTATTTT	CASSLVLSSGTDTQYF
TRBV11-2	-	TRBD2	TRBJ2-4	TGTGCCAGCTCTCTTTTTGGGACTATTTTGTACTTC	CASSLFGTILYF
TRBV5-1	once	-	TRBJ2-3	TGCGCCAGCAGCTTGGGACACCTTAGCACAGATACGCAGTATTTT	CASSLGHLSTDTQYF
TRBV10-1	-	TRBD2	TRBJ2-1	TGCGCCAGCAGTAGCAGTGAGGGACTAGCGGGACTTAATGAGCAGTTCTTC	CASSSSEGLAGLNEQFF
TRBV5-6	-	-	TRBJ2-5	TGTGCCAGCAGCTTGAGACGGGAGATCCAAGAGACCCAGTACTTC	CASSLRREIQETQYF
TRBV6-5	-	-	TRBJ2-1	TGTGCCAGCAGTTACCTACTTAGCGCGGGTGAGCAGTTCTTC	CASSYLLSAGEQFF
TRBV9	-	TRBD1	TRBJ1-4	TGTGCCAGCAGCGTGGGACAGGATAATGAAAAACTGTTTTTT	CASSVGQDNEKLFF
TRBV18	once	-	TRBJ1-5	TGTGCCAGCTCACCCGCTAGCGGGAATAGCAATCAGCCCCAGCATTTT	CASSPASGNSNQPQHF
TRBV5-1	-	TRBD2	TRBJ2-2	TGCGCCAGCAGCATCGGACTAGCGGCCGGGGTCACCGGGGAGCTGTTTTTT	CASSIGLAAGVTGELFF